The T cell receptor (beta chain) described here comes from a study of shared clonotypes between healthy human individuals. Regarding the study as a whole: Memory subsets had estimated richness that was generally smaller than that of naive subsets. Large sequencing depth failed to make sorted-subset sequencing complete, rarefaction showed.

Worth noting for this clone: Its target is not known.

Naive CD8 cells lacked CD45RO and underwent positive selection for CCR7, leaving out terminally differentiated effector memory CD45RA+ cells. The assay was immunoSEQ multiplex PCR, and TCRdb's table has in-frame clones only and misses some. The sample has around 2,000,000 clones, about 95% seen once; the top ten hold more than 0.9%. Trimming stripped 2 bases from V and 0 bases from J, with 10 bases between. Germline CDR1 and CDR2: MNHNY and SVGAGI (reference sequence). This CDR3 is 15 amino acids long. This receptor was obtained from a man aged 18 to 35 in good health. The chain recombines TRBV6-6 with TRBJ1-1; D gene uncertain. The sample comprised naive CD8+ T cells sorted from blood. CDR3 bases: TGTGCCAGCAGTTACGTCGGCACAATGAACACTGAAGCTTTCTTT. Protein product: CASSYVGTMNTEAFF.